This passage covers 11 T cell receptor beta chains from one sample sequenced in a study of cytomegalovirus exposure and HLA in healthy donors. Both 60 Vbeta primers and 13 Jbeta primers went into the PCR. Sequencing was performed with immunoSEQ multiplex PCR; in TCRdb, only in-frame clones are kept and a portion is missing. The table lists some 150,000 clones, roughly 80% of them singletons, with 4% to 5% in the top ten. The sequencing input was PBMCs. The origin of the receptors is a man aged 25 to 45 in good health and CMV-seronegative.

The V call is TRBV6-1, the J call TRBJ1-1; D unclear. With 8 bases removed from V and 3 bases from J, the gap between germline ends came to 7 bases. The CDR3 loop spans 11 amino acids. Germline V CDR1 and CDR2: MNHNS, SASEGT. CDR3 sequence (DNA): TGTGCCAGCCAACGGTACACTGAAGCTTTCTTT. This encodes CASQRYTEAFF.

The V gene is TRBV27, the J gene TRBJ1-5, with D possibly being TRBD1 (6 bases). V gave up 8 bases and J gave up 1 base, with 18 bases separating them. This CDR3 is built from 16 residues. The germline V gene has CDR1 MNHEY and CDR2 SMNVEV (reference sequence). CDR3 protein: CASGEGGRLSNQPQHF. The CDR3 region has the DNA TGTGCCAGCGGAGAGGGGGGGCGTCTAAGCAATCAGCCCCAGCATTTT.

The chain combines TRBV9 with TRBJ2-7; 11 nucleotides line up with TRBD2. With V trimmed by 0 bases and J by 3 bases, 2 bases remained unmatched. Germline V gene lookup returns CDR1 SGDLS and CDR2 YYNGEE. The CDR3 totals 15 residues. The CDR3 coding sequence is TGTGCCAGCAGCGTAGCCGGGACTAGCGGCTACGAGCAGTACTTC. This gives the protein CASSVAGTSGYEQYF.

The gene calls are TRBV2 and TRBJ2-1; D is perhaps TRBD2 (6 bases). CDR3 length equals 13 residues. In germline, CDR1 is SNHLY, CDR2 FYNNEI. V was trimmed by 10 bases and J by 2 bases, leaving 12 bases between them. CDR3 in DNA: TGTGCCATTTCCCCTAGCGCCTACAATGAGCAGTTCTTC. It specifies CAISPSAYNEQFF.

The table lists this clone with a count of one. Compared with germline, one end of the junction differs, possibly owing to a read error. The CDR3 is CSSSPLQGTVLNSPLHF. As DNA, the CDR3 is TGTTCCAGCAGCCCACTACAGGGGACAGTCTTAAATTCACCCCTCCACTTT. This chain links TRBV7-9 with TRBJ1-6; 7 bases match TRBD1. Germline values: CDR1 SEHNR, CDR2 FQNEAQ (reference sequence). The CDR3 is 17 amino acids.

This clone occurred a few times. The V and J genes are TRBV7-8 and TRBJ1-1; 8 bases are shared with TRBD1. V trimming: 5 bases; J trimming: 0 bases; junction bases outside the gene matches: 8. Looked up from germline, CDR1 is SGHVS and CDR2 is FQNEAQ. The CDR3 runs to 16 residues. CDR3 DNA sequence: TGTGCCAGCAGCCCGACAGGGGCCTCCATGAACACTGAAGCTTTCTTT. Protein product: CASSPTGASMNTEAFF.

CDR3 residues: CASMPGSSGANVLTF. CDR3 DNA: TGTGCCAGTATGCCAGGTAGCTCTGGGGCCAACGTCCTGACTTTC. The rearrangement joins TRBV19 to TRBJ2-6; D is unclear. V lost 7 bases, J lost 0 bases, and 10 bases lay in between. The V gene's germline CDR1 is LNHDA and CDR2 SQIVND (reference sequence). The CDR3 has 15 residues. The whole variable domain, remainder taken from reference TRBV19 and TRBJ2-6, is DGGITQSPKYLFRKEGQNVTLSCEQNLNHDAMYWYRQDPGQGLRLIYYSQIVNDFQKGDIAEGYSVSREKKESFPLTVTSAQKNPTAFYLCASMPGSSGANVLTFGAGSRLTVL.

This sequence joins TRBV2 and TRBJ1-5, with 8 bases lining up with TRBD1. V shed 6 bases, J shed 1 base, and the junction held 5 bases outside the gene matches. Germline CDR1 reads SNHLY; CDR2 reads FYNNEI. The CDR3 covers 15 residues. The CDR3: CASRDRAGSNQPQHF. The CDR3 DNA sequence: TGTGCCAGCAGGGACAGGGCAGGGAGCAATCAGCCCCAGCATTTT. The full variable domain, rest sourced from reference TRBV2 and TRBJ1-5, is EPEVTQTPSHQVTQMGQEVILRCVPISNHLYFYWYRQILGQKVEFLVSFYNNEISEKSEIFDDQFSVERPDGSNFTLKIRSTKLEDSAMYFCASRDRAGSNQPQHFGDGTRLSIL.

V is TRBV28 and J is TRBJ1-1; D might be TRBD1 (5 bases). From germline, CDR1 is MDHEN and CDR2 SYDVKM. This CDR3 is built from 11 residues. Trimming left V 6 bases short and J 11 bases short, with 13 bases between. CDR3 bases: TGTGCCAGCAGCCCTGCGGGGGGGGCTTTCTTT. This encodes CASSPAGGAFF. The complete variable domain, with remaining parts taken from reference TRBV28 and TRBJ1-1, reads DVKVTQSSRYLVKRTGEKVFLECVQDMDHENMFWYRQDPGLGLRLIYFSYDVKMKEKGDIPEGYSVSREKKERFSLILESASTNQTSMYLCASSPAGGAFFGQGTRLTVV.

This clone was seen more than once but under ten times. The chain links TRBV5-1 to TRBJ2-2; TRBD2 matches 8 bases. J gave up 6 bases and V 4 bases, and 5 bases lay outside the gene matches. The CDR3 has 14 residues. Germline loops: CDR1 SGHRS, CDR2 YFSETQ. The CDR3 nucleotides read TGCGCCAGCAGCAAGACTAGCGAAGCCGGGGAGCTGTTTTTT. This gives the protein CASSKTSEAGELFF.

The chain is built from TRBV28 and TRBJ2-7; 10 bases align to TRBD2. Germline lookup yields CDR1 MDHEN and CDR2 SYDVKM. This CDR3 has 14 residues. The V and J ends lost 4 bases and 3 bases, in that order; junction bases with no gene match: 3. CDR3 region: CASSSPSGGYEQYF. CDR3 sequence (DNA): TGTGCCAGCAGTTCGCCTAGCGGGGGCTACGAGCAGTACTTC.